This paragraph reports one T cell receptor (beta chain). Its target is unknown. The CDR3 extends over 14 amino acids. V lost 2 bases to trimming and J lost 2 bases, with 7 bases between them. Per the germline V gene, CDR1 is MNHEY and CDR2 is SVGEGT. This entry is derived from a study of T cell responses to AZD1222 COVID-19 vaccine. Clones were sequenced by immunoSEQ multiplex PCR, and TCRdb holds only the in-frame ones, with some missing. The data show about 190,000 clones, around 94% seen once. Notes on the study in general: Repertoire samples came only from after the peak T cell response.

Sample: peripheral blood, taken on day 0 of AZD1222 vaccination. This clonotype was obtained from an adult in good health. This sequence joins TRBV6-2 or TRBV6-3 and TRBJ1-5; D unclear. CDR3 in DNA: TGTGCCAGCAGTTACACCAACCGCAATCAGCCCCAGCATTTT. It specifies CASSYTNRNQPQHF.